A selection of T cell receptor beta chains follows, all from one sample in a study of naive and memory T cell subsets. TCRdb analysed the UMI-ligation and nested PCR reads with MiXCR anew, one entry per CDR3 protein. The sample holds approximately 100,000 distinct CDR3 sequences, approximately 14% seen once. Source material: naive CD8+ T cells from blood. All receptors derive from a human donor in good health. The CDR3 runs from the conserved cysteine through the conserved F or W. The D gene is left open where the match is weak. Expanded clones get a size class; other rows say once, few or many, or leave the size out.

clone_size,j_call,v_call,d_call,cdr3_nt,cdr3_aa
many,TRBJ2-7,TRBV19,NA,TGTGCCAGTAGTATTGGGGGAATCTACGAGCAGTACTTC,CASSIGGIYEQYF
NA,TRBJ1-1,TRBV7-9,NA,TGTGCCAGCAGCTTAGTGAGGGCTGGTGAAGCTTTCTTT,CASSLVRAGEAFF
few,TRBJ2-1,TRBV29-1,TRBD2,TGCAGCGTTGATGAGGCGGGAGCAGTCTACAATGAGCAGTTCTTC,CSVDEAGAVYNEQFF
NA,TRBJ1-1,TRBV27,NA,TGTGCCAGCGGTGAGGGGACTGAAGCTTTCTTT,CASGEGTEAFF
many,TRBJ2-3,TRBV12-3/TRBV12-4,TRBD2,TGTGCCAGCAGTTTAGCGCTCGAGGGACTAGCGGGAGGGCCCGTCACAGATACGCAGTATTTT,CASSLALEGLAGGPVTDTQYF
few,TRBJ1-2,TRBV5-5,NA,TGTGCCAGCAGCTTGTCCCAGGGGCCAGGAGGGTATGGCTACACCTTC,CASSLSQGPGGYGYTF
many,TRBJ1-1,TRBV9,NA,TGTGCCAGCAGCGTAGTTTTGGGGATTAACACTGAAGCTTTCTTT,CASSVVLGINTEAFF
NA,TRBJ2-3,TRBV4-3,NA,TGCGCCAGCAGCCAAACCTGGGACTCTAGCACAGATACGCAGTATTTT,CASSQTWDSSTDTQYF
many,TRBJ1-1,TRBV3-1,NA,TGTGCCAGCAGCCAAGGGACAGAGCTCACTGAAGCTTTCTTT,CASSQGTELTEAFF
few,TRBJ2-4,TRBV7-6,TRBD1,TGTGCCAGCAGCCACGGACAGGGGCCGGACATTCAGTACTTC,CASSHGQGPDIQYF
many,TRBJ2-4,TRBV4-3,TRBD1,TGCGCCAGCAGCCAAGGGGGACAGAGTCTAGCCAAAAACATTCAGTACTTC,CASSQGGQSLAKNIQYF
many,TRBJ2-7,TRBV29-1,NA,TGCAGCGCAACAGGGACCTACGAGCAGTACTTC,CSATGTYEQYF
many,TRBJ2-5,TRBV7-9,NA,TGTGCCAGCAGCTACGTACCGGGACCCCAAGAGACCCAGTACTTC,CASSYVPGPQETQYF
few,TRBJ2-5,TRBV29-1,NA,TGCAGCATGGCCTTAGAGACCCAGTACTTC,CSMALETQYF
few,TRBJ2-7,TRBV7-9,TRBD1,TGTGCCAGCAGCCCCCTGGACAGGACCTACGAGCAGTACTTC,CASSPLDRTYEQYF
NA,TRBJ2-7,TRBV10-3,NA,TGTGCCATCAGTGAGGCCACGGCAGCACGCTACGAGCAGTACTTC,CAISEATAARYEQYF
many,TRBJ2-1,TRBV6-2/TRBV6-3,NA,TGTGCCAGCAGTTACTCCCGGGACTTGTCCTACAATGAGCAGTTCTTC,CASSYSRDLSYNEQFF
many,TRBJ2-7,TRBV11-1,NA,TGTGCCAGCAGCACGACATCCGGGACAAATTACGAGCAGTACTTC,CASSTTSGTNYEQYF
few,TRBJ1-2,TRBV28,NA,TGTGCCAGCAGTTTCTCAGGGGTTGACTATGGCTACACCTTC,CASSFSGVDYGYTF
NA,TRBJ1-1,TRBV6-6,NA,TGTGCCAGCAGTACCGGGACAAGTCAAGAAGCTTTCTTT,CASSTGTSQEAFF
NA,TRBJ2-1,TRBV11-2,TRBD2,TGTGCCAGCAGCTCTGGACTAGCGGTAAATTACAATGAGCAGTTCTTC,CASSSGLAVNYNEQFF
NA,TRBJ2-3,TRBV28,NA,TGTGCCAGCAGTTTGGAGGGGCGGATTGTTGGAGATAGACGCACAGATACGCAGTATTTT,CASSLEGRIVGDRRTDTQYF
few,TRBJ2-7,TRBV29-1,TRBD1,TGCAGCGTGAATCATTCTGGACAGGACTCCTACGAGCAGTACTTC,CSVNHSGQDSYEQYF
few,TRBJ2-1,TRBV6-6,TRBD2,TGTGCCGATTCCGAGCGGGGGGATGAGCAGTTCTTC,CADSERGDEQFF
few,TRBJ2-2,TRBV19,TRBD2,TGTGCCAGTAGTTTGTCTAGCGGGTACACCGGGGAGCTGTTTTTT,CASSLSSGYTGELFF
many,TRBJ2-7,TRBV20-1,NA,TGCAGTGCTAGAGATGATGCCTACTACGAGCAGTACTTC,CSARDDAYYEQYF
NA,TRBJ2-5,TRBV10-3,TRBD2,TGTGCCATCAGTGCTAGCGGGAGGGCCGTCTCGGGAGAGACCCAGTACTTC,CAISASGRAVSGETQYF
few,TRBJ1-1,TRBV5-4,NA,TGTGCCAGCAGCCCCCCGGACAGCCTTTCGGAAGCTTTCTTT,CASSPPDSLSEAFF
NA,TRBJ2-7,TRBV12-5,NA,TGTGCTAGTGGGTCCCCTGGCCTAACGGGGGCAGAGCAGTACTTC,CASGSPGLTGAEQYF
NA,TRBJ1-1,TRBV4-3,NA,TGCGCCAGCAGAGAGGACCCTAACTCGGAAGCTTTCTTT,CASREDPNSEAFF
few,TRBJ1-2,TRBV21-1,NA,TGTGCCAGCAGCATCCCGACAGAGACTAACTATGGCTACACCTTC,CASSIPTETNYGYTF